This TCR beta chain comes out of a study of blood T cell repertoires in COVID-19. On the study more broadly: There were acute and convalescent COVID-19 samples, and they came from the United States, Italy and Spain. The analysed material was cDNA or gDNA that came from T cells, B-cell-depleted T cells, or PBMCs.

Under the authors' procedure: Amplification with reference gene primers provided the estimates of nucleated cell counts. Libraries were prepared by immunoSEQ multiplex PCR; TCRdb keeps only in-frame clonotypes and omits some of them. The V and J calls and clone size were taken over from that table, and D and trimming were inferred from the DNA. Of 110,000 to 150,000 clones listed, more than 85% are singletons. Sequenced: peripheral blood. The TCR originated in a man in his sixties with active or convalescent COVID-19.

DNA for the CDR3: TGTGCCAGCAGCTCTCACAGGGGTGGGGCCAACGTCCTGACTTTC. This sequence encodes CASSSHRGGANVLTF. The chain links TRBV7-2 to TRBJ2-6; 7 nucleotides agree with TRBD1. Trimming cost V 4 bases and J 3 bases; bases outside gene matches: 3. The CDR3 is made up of 15 amino acids. CDR1 and CDR2 from the germline V gene are SGHTA and FQGNSA. The full variable domain, its missing parts supplied by reference TRBV7-2 and TRBJ2-6, is GAGVSQSPSNKVTEKGKDVELRCDPISGHTALYWYRQSLGQGLEFLIYFQGNSAPDKSGLPSDRFSAERTGGSVSTLTIQRTQQEDSAVYLCASSSHRGGANVLTFGAGSRLTVL.